Below, one T cell receptor (beta chain) is given with its context. Trimming took 7 bases from V and 4 from J; bases not matched to a gene: 15. The germline CDR1 and CDR2 sequences are LNHDA and SQIVND (reference sequence). The CDR3 sequence is 17 residues long. This specimen belongs to a study of blood T cell repertoires in COVID-19. In the study overall: There were acute and convalescent COVID-19 samples, and they came from the United States, Italy and Spain.

As handled by the study authors: It was from reference gene primer amplification that nucleated cell counts were estimated. Profiled with immunoSEQ multiplex PCR; TCRdb holds only in-frame clones, not every one. V and J calls and clone size come straight from that table; D and trimming were deduced from the DNA. The repertoire holds over 60,000 clones, with less than 95% as singletons. This receptor was taken from a man in his forties or fifties with COVID-19, enrolled during active disease. This chain links TRBV19 with TRBJ2-3, with 9 bases fitting TRBD2. Sequencing was done on a sample of peripheral blood. The chain's CDR3 is CASKRGRIAGVPDTQYF. The CDR3 coding sequence is TGTGCCAGTAAGAGAGGGCGAATAGCGGGAGTCCCAGATACGCAGTATTTT.